This T cell receptor beta chain was recorded in a study of blood T cells in healthy people across ages. With respect to this clonotype: Its antigen is undetermined.

Primers used in a second PCR of about 7 to 12 cycles were a sample-barcoded 5' primer and a J-beta primer mix. TCRdb itself ran the 5' RACE reads through MiXCR, one entry per CDR3 protein. The table lists around 710,000 distinct CDR3 sequences, roughly 43% of them singletons. The CDR3 length is 15 residues. Germline V CDR1 and CDR2: MDHEN, SYDVKM. V was clipped by 4 bases and J by 2 bases, with 13 bases between them. Findings of the study overall: Reliance upon unsorted PBMCs precluded definitive naive versus antigen-experienced comparison. Considered underestimates were the diversity estimates obtained from one million T cells.

Sequenced sample: blood. The sequence came from a woman in her sixties or seventies in good health. The genes are TRBV28 and TRBJ2-3; perhaps TRBD2 as D (7 bases). CDR3 loop: CASSSAGAHTDTQYF. CDR3 bases: TGTGCCAGCAGTTCCGCGGGGGCCCACACAGATACGCAGTATTTT.